A single sample is the source of the 15 T cell receptor beta chains below, sequenced in a study of T cell repertoires in cytomegalovirus infection. Antigen specificity for these receptors is unknown. TCRdb processed the reads anew with MiXCR; each CDR3 protein has one entry. Among approximately 990,000 distinct CDR3 sequences listed, approximately 31% were seen once. The input for sequencing was cultured CD8+ T cells from PBMCs, taken from culture after CMV antigen stimulation. Every receptor here comes from a human donor in good health (CMV status not recorded). Some clones in this sample may be carry-over from other donors' samples.

This chain uses TRBV6-5 with TRBJ2-7; the D is unclear. Deletions cut 0 bases from V and 3 bases from J, with 12 bases between. Germline CDR1 MNHEY, CDR2 SVGAGI. The CDR3 is 15 residues long. The CDR3 is CASSYSEYSDYEQYF. The DNA for the CDR3 is TGTGCCAGCAGTTACTCGGAATACTCCGACTACGAGCAGTACTTC.

The genes are TRBV27 and TRBJ2-3, with a tentative D call TRBD1 (5 bases). V was clipped by 0 bases and J by 3 bases, with 10 bases between them. Germline V CDR1 and CDR2: MNHEY, SMNVEV (reference sequence). This CDR3 contains 15 residues. CDR3 sequence reads: CASSLSTGLTDTQYF. CDR3 nucleotide sequence: TGTGCCAGCAGTTTATCTACAGGTCTGACAGATACGCAGTATTTT.

A word on this clonotype: This could be a read error, since a much larger clone is one nucleotide away. The chain has TRBV28 and TRBJ1-5; D call uncertain. The CDR3 is 10 residues long. Germline V gene sequence: CDR1 MDHEN, CDR2 SYDVKM. V was shortened by 6 bases and J by 5 bases, with 2 bases between the two germline ends. CDR3 amino acids: CASSYQPQHF. In DNA, the CDR3 is TGTGCCAGCAGCTATCAGCCCCAGCATTTT. Using reference TRBV28 and TRBJ1-5 for the parts outside the CDR3, the full variable domain is DVKVTQSSRYLVKRTGEKVFLECVQDMDHENMFWYRQDPGLGLRLIYFSYDVKMKEKGDIPEGYSVSREKKERFSLILESASTNQTSMYLCASSYQPQHFGDGTRLSIL.

The sample holds many counts of this clonotype. This sequence joins TRBV6-1 and TRBJ1-5; no reliable D call. V lost 0 bases to trimming and J lost 0 bases, with 9 bases between them. The CDR3 totals 16 residues. Germline CDR1 is MNHNS and CDR2 is SASEGT. CDR3 in DNA: TGTGCCAGCAGTGAAGCAGGGCGGTATAGCAATCAGCCCCAGCATTTT. This sequence encodes CASSEAGRYSNQPQHF.

The chain employs TRBV10-3 and TRBJ1-1; D unresolved. Germline V gene lookup returns CDR1 ENHRY and CDR2 SYGVKD. V shed 2 bases and J shed 1 base, with 11 bases lying between them. The CDR3 spans 15 residues. This CDR3 is CAISEIRRSNTEAFF. Here the CDR3 DNA reads TGTGCCATCAGTGAGATTAGGCGGTCGAACACTGAAGCTTTCTTT.

Notes on this clonotype: One end of the junction varies from germline; a read error may be responsible. The J gene is TRBJ1-5, the V gene TRBV4-1, with D hard to call. The CDR3 extends over 15 amino acids. Germline loops: CDR1 MGHRA, CDR2 YSYEKL. CDR3 loop: CASSEEGWSNQPQHF. For the CDR3, the DNA is TGCGCCAGCAGCGAAGAGGGTTGGAGCAATCAGCCCCAGCATTTT.

The chain combines TRBV7-9 with TRBJ1-2; possibly TRBD1 for D (5 bases). Germline values: CDR1 SEHNR, CDR2 FQNEAQ (reference sequence). The CDR3 extends over 11 amino acids. V lost 6 bases and J lost 6, with 8 bases in between. DNA of the CDR3: TGTGCCAGCAGTGGGGCGCATGGCTACACCTTC. Protein product: CASSGAHGYTF.

As to this clonotype: A much larger clone differs by one base, so this may be a read error. The chain joins TRBV7-6 to TRBJ2-5, with TRBD1 as a possible D gene (6 bases). There are 17 residues in the CDR3. From germline, CDR1 is SGHVS and CDR2 FNYEAQ. The CDR3, as DNA: TGTGTCAGCAGCTTAGCGCCCTCAGGGGCAGGGGAAGAGACCCAGTACTTC. Protein: CVSSLAPSGAGEETQYF.

This clonotype was recorded a few times. The junction departs from the called germline gene at one end, perhaps through a read error. This chain uses TRBV5-3 with TRBJ1-1, with D unclear. TRBV5-3 counts as an open reading frame of uncertain function. The CDR3 sequence is 15 residues long. The CDR3 here is CASSSETWLGTEAFF. CDR3 nucleotides: TGTGCCAGCAGCTCAGAGACTTGGTTGGGCACTGAAGCTTTCTTT.

This clonotype was observed a few times. The chain recombines TRBV4-1 with TRBJ2-1; D call uncertain. V lost 8 bases and J lost 3, with 11 bases in between. The CDR3 spans 13 residues. Germline CDR1 reads MGHRA; CDR2 reads YSYEKL. CDR3 loop: CASSVGFYNEQFF. In DNA form, the CDR3 reads TGCGCCAGCTCCGTAGGATTCTACAATGAGCAGTTCTTC.

DNA for the CDR3: TGCGCCAGCAGTGACCCTGACAGGGGAAGTGCTGAAGCTTTCTTT. Its protein product is CASSDPDRGSAEAFF. V is TRBV10-2 and J is TRBJ1-1; 8 bases are a match to TRBD1. Germline V gives CDR1 WSHSY, CDR2 SAAADI. Germline trimming cut 3 bases from V and 6 bases from J; bases unmatched to any gene: 9. The CDR3 extends over 15 amino acids.

As to this clonotype: Sequence at one end of the junction differs from germline and may be a read error. V is TRBV12-3 or TRBV12-4 and J is TRBJ1-5; D not certain. There are 14 residues in the CDR3. DNA for the CDR3: TGTGCCAACAGTCCTACAGCGGGCAATCAGCCCCAGCATTTT. This gives the protein CANSPTAGNQPQHF.

The chain is built from TRBV5-6 and TRBJ2-1; weak D call: TRBD2 (5 bases). V shed 6 bases and J shed 0 bases, with 13 bases lying between them. The CDR3 contains 15 residues. Germline V gene data show CDR1 as SGHDT and CDR2 as YYEEEE. The CDR3, as DNA: TGTGCCAGCAATTTCCGGGATAGCTCCTACAATGAGCAGTTCTTC. Its protein is CASNFRDSSYNEQFF.

This clonotype was seen a handful of times. The chain is built from TRBV7-9 and TRBJ1-2, with no clear D. Germline loops: CDR1 SEHNR, CDR2 FQNEAQ (reference sequence). The V end was cut by 9 bases, the J end by 5 bases, with 19 bases between. The CDR3 has 14 residues. The CDR3 sequence: CASGPGGLGYGYTF. For the CDR3, the DNA is TGTGCCAGTGGCCCGGGCGGACTTGGTTATGGCTACACCTTC.

This clonotype occurred many times. This chain links TRBV4-1 with TRBJ2-5; TRBD1 matches 11 bases. Germline values: CDR1 MGHRA, CDR2 YSYEKL. The CDR3 spans 15 residues. J lost 4 bases, V lost 3 bases, and 4 bases had no gene match. CDR3 in amino acids: CASSQDRGLGETQYF. The CDR3 DNA follows: TGCGCCAGCAGCCAGGACAGGGGGCTTGGAGAGACCCAGTACTTC.